Detailed here is one TCR beta chain. Antigen: not known. This CDR3 comprises 14 residues. V gave up 6 bases and J gave up 0 bases, with 11 bases separating them. Germline values: CDR1 SGHRS, CDR2 YFSETQ. These data belong to a study of radiation and T cells in renal cell carcinoma. Overall study findings and caveats: Top tumor clonotypes rose in blood 2 weeks post-radiation, then contracted. Baseline intratumoral clonotype presence is unknown without pretreatment biopsies.

The time point: blood 4 weeks post-SBRT, at nephrectomy. Treatment indicated: 15 Gy SBRT to primary tumor, nephrectomy 4 weeks later. Produced via immunoSEQ multiplex PCR; TCRdb's table is partial and in-frame only. Of approximately 40,000 clones listed, about 82% were seen once; the top ten hold 25% to 30%. The chain is built from TRBV5-1 and TRBJ2-3; D uncertain. The sample here was blood, taken from a patient whose treatment included radiotherapy and nephrectomy. This receptor was identified in a woman in her 70s with renal cell carcinoma. The CDR3 loop reads CASTSRLSTDTQYF. The CDR3 nucleotides are TGCGCCAGCACCAGCCGACTCAGCACAGATACGCAGTATTTT. The complete variable domain, with remaining parts taken from reference TRBV5-1 and TRBJ2-3, reads KAGVTQTPRYLIKTRGQQVTLSCSPISGHRSVSWYQQTPGQGLQFLFEYFSETQRNKGNFPGRFSGRQFSNSRSEMNVSTLELGDSALYLCASTSRLSTDTQYFGPGTRLTVL.